This passage covers 8 T cell receptor beta chains from one sample sequenced in a study of monozygotic twins with inflammatory bowel disease. TCRdb re-analyzed the 5' RACE reads; it lists each CDR3 protein once, without DNA. The listing records about 380,000 distinct CDR3 sequences. The sequencing input was blood. The source is a human donor with ulcerative colitis or Crohn's disease, or a healthy co-twin of an affected twin (not recorded which).

This rearrangement joins TRBV27 to TRBJ2-3; without DNA, the TCRdb call of TRBD1 cannot be checked. Germline V gene lookup returns CDR1 MNHEY and CDR2 SMNVEV (reference sequence). This CDR3 spans 15 amino acids. CDR3 loop: CASSARGGSTDTQYF.

This chain links TRBV6-5 with TRBJ1-1. This CDR3 is built from 15 residues. Germline CDR1 and CDR2: MNHEY and SVGAGI. The CDR3 loop reads CASSYIRPGSTEAFF.

J is TRBJ2-7 and V is TRBV7-3; TCRdb's assignment of TRBD1 cannot be checked, as there is no DNA. The length of the CDR3 is 13 residues. Germline CDR1 SGHTA, CDR2 FQGTGA. Here the CDR3 reads CASSLGQGGEQYF.

The genes are TRBV6-5 and TRBJ2-6; TCRdb's D gene call, TRBD2, goes unchecked for lack of DNA. Germline-derived CDR1 and CDR2 are MNHEY and SVGAGI. CDR3 size: 19 residues. CDR3 loop: CASSYGTADHGSGANVLTF.

V gene TRBV12-3 or TRBV12-4 combines with J gene TRBJ1-1. The CDR3 is 15 amino acids. The CDR3 is CASSYNPGRNTEAFF.

V is TRBV12-3 or TRBV12-4 and J is TRBJ1-2; the D gene TCRdb calls, TRBD1, cannot be checked with no DNA. The CDR3 contains 14 residues. The CDR3 loop reads CASSLGGTVYGYTF.

The genes are TRBV20-1 and TRBJ2-7; TCRdb returns TRBD1, unconfirmable since there is no DNA. The germline CDR1 and CDR2 sequences are DFQATT and SNEGSKA (reference sequence). This CDR3 spans 16 amino acids. The CDR3: CSAEPGQGQSDYEQYF.

The V call is TRBV7-9, the J call TRBJ1-6; lacking DNA, the TRBD1 call made by TCRdb goes unchecked. The germline gives CDR1 SEHNR, CDR2 FQNEAQ (reference sequence). The CDR3 contains 14 residues. CDR3 in amino acids: CASSFTGYGSPLHF.